This T cell receptor (beta chain) derives from a study of T cell responses to AZD1222 COVID-19 vaccine. Points on this clone: The antigen is unknown.

Study conclusions and caveats: Of spike-specific TCRs, nearly half reportedly target regions left unmutated in variants. Seropositive status at baseline applied to only 6 or 7 AZD1222 recipients. White British people made up most donors, females outnumbered males, and clonal diversity was possibly underestimated. Repertoire collection took place solely once the T cell response had peaked.

Per the germline V gene, CDR1 is ENHRY and CDR2 is SYGVKD. The CDR3 sequence is 14 residues long. The ends were cut back, 6 bases at V and 2 bases at J, with 11 bases in the middle. Here immunoSEQ multiplex PCR was the method, and the copy in TCRdb shows in-frame clones only, minus some. The sample carries more than 150,000 clones, around 88% recorded once. The sample was peripheral blood, taken on day 0 of AZD1222 vaccination. The clonotype originates from an adult in good health. The chain links TRBV10-3 to TRBJ1-5; TRBD1 might be the D (5 bases). Here the CDR3 reads CAIRADKGNQPQHF. DNA for the CDR3: TGTGCCATCAGGGCGGACAAGGGCAATCAGCCCCAGCATTTT.